Given below is one T cell receptor (beta chain) in context. Its specificity is unknown. TCRdb's table, derived via immunoSEQ multiplex PCR, lists solely in-frame clones and lacks some. The table shows over 85,000 clones, with about 92% occurring only once. These data originate in a study of PD-1 blockade in classical Hodgkin lymphoma. Study-level results: Later analyses included only patients treated at least 1 year post-ASCT. Those achieving complete response showed baseline diversity like newly diagnosed patients. At C4D1, TCR diversity had climbed significantly for CD4+ cells, though not for CD8+ cells.

CDR1 ENHRY and CDR2 SYGVKD come from the germline V gene. The CDR3 length is 13 residues. Trimming pared 10 bases from V and 2 bases from J, leaving 14 bases between. Time point given: cycle 4 day 1 (C4D1), after more than 5 weeks of nivolumab. After autologous stem cell transplantation all patients relapsed, and prior brentuximab vedotin exposure differed between cohorts. Patients showed best responses of complete response, partial response or progressive disease. The sequence came from a human donor with classical Hodgkin lymphoma. The chain is built from TRBV10-3 and TRBJ2-5, with a weak D call TRBD1 (6 bases). The source material was peripheral blood mononuclear cells (PBMCs), sampled before the fourth cycle of nivolumab. The CDR3 here is CASCDRPQETQYF. The CDR3 region has the DNA TGTGCCAGCTGCGACAGGCCACAAGAGACCCAGTACTTC.